The T cell receptor beta chain under discussion was sequenced for a study of T cell responses to AZD1222 COVID-19 vaccine. Findings and limits, study-wide: Regions 160-218 and 743-854 dominated among vaccine-associated CD4 TCRs spanning spike.

Data came from immunoSEQ multiplex PCR; TCRdb stores just in-frame clones and leaves some out. The sample has about 130,000 clones; approximately 88% are singletons. In regard to this clone: The antigen is undetermined.

The sequenced sample was peripheral blood, obtained on day 0 of AZD1222 vaccination. The clonotype was recovered from an adult in good health.

The CDR3 bases are TGTGCCAGCAGTTACTCGCACAGGGGGCGCGGCTATGGCTACACCTTC. This translates into CASSYSHRGRGYGYTF. The chain has TRBV6-5 and TRBJ1-2; 9 bases align to TRBD1. Germline assignment: CDR1 MNHEY and CDR2 SVGAGI. J lost 4 bases, V lost 0 bases, and 6 bases had no gene match. The CDR3 contains 16 residues.